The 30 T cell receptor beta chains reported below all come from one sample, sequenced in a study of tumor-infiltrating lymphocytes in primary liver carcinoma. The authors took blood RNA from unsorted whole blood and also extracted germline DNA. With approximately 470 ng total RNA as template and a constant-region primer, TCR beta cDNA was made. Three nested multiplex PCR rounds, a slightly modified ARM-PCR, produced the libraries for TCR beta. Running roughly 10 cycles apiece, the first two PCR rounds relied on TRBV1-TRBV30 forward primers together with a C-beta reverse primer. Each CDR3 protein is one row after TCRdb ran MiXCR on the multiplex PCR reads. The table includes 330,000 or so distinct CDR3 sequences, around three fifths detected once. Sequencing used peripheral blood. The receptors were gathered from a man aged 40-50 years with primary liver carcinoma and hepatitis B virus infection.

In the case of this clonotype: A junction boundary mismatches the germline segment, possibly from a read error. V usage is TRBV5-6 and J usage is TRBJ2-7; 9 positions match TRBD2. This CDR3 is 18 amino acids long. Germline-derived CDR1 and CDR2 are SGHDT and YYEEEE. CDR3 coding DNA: TGTGTCAGCAGCTTCCCCCGACAAGCGGGAGGTGTAACCTACGAGCAGTACTTC. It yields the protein CVSSFPRQAGGVTYEQYF. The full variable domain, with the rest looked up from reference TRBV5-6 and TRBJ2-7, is DAGVTQSPTHLIKTRGQQVTLRCSPKSGHDTVSWYQQALGQGPQFIFQYYEEEERQRGNFPDRFSGHQFPNYSSELNVNALLLGDSALYLCVSSFPRQAGGVTYEQYFGPGTRLTVT.

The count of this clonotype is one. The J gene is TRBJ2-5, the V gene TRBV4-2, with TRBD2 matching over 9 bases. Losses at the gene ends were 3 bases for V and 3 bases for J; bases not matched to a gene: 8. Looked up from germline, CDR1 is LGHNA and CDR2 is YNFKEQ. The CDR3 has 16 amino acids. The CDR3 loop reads CASSHEGLAGEETQYF. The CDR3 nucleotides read TGTGCCAGCAGCCATGAGGGATTAGCGGGAGAAGAGACCCAGTACTTC.

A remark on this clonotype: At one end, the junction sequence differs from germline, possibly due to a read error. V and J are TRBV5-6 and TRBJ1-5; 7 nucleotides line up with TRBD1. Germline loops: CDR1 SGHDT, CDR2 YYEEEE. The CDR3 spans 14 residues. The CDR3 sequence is CASSLQGGNQPHHF. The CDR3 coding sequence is TGTGCCAGCAGCCTCCAGGGGGGGAATCAGCCCCACCATTTT.

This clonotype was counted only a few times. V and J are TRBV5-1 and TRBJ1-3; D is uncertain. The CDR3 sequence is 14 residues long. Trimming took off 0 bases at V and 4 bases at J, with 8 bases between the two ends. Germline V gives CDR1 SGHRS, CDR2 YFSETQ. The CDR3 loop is CASSLAGYGNTIYF. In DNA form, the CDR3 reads TGCGCCAGCAGCTTGGCCGGGTACGGAAACACCATATATTTT.

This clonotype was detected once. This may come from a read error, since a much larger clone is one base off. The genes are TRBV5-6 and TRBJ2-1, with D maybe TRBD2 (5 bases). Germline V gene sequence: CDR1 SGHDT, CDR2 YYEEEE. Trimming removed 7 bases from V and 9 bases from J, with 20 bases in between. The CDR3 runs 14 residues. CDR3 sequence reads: CASGRILVHSEQFF. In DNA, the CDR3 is TGTGCCAGCGGCCGAATACTAGTCCACTCTGAGCAGTTCTTC.

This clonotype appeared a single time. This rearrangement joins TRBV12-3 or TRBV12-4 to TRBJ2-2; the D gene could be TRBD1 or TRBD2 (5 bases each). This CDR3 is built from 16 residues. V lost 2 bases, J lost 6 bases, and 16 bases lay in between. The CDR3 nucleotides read TGTGCCAGCAGTTTACTGGGGGAACAGGAGGCCGGGGAGCTGTTTTTT. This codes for CASSLLGEQEAGELFF.

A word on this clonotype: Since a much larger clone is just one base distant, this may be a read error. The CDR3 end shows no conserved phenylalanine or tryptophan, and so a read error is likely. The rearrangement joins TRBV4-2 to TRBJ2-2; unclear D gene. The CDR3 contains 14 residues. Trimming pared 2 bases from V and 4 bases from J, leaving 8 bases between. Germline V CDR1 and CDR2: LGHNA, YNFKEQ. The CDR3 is CASSQSPGTGELFI. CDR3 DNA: TGTGCCAGCAGCCAATCCCCCGGCACCGGGGAGCTGTTTATT.

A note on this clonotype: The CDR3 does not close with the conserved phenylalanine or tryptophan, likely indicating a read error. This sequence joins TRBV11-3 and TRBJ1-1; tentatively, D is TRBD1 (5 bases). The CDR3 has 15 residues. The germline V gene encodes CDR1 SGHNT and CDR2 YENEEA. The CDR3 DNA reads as TGTGCCAGCAGCCTACGGGGCGACTCGAACGCTGAAGCTTTCTAT. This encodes CASSLRGDSNAEAFY.

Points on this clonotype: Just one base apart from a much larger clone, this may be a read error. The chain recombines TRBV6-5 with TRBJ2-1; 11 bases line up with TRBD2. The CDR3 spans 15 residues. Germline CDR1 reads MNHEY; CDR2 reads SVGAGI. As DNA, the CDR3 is TGTGCCAGCAGCCCGGGACTAGCGGTATACAATGAGAAGTTCTTC. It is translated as CASSPGLAVYNEKFF.

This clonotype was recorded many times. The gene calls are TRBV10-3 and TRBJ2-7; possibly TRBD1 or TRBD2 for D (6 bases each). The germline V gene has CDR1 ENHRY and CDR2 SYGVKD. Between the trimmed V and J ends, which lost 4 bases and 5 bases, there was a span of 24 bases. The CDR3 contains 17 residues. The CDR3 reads CAISGDSSGAVADEQYF. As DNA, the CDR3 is TGTGCCATCAGTGGAGATTCCTCGGGGGCCGTCGCGGACGAGCAGTACTTC.

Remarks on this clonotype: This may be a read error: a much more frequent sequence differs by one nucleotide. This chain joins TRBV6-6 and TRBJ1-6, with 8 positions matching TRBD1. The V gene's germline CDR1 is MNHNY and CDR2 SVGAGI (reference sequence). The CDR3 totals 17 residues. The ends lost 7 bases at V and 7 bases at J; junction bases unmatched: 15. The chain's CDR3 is CASIFGTGRGGNSPLHF. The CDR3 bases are TGTGCCAGCATTTTTGGGACAGGCCGTGGAGGGAATTCACCCCTCCACTTT.

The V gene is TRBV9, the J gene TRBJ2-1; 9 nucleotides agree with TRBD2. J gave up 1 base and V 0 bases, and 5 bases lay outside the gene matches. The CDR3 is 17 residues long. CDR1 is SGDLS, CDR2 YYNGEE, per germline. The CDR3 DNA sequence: TGTGCCAGCAGCGTAGCCTCAGCGGGAGGTTCCTACAATGAGCAGTTCTTC. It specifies CASSVASAGGSYNEQFF.

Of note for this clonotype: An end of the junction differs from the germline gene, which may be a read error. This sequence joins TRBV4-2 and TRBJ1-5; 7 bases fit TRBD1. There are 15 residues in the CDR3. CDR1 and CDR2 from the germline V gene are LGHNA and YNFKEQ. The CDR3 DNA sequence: TGTGTCAGCAGCCTAGAAACGACAGGGCGTCAGCCCCAGCATTTT. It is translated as CVSSLETTGRQPQHF.

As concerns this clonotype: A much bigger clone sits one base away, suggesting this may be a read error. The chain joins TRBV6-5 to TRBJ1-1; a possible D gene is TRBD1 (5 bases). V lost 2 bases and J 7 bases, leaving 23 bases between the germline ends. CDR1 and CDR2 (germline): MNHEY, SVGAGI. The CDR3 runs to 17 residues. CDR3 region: CASSYQFPGPLGIEAFF. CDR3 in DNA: TGTGCCAGCAGTTACCAATTTCCGGGACCCTTAGGAATTGAAGCTTTCTTT.

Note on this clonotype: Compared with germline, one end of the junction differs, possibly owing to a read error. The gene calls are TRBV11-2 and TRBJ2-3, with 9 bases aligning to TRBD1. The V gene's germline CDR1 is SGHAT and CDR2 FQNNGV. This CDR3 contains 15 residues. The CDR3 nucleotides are TGTGCCAGCGGCTTACCCGGACAGGGGCCTGGTACGCAGTATTTT. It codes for CASGLPGQGPGTQYF. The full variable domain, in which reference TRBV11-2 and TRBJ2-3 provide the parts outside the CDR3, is EAGVAQSPRYKIIEKRQSVAFWCNPISGHATLYWYQQILGQGPKLLIQFQNNGVVDDSQLPKDRFSAERLKGVDSTLKIQPAKLEDSAVYLCASGLPGQGPGTQYFGPGTRLTVL.

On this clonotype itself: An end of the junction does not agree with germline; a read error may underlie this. DNA for the CDR3: TGTGCCAGCAGTTACAATGGCGGGAGCATAGATACGCAGTATTTT. As protein: CASSYNGGSIDTQYF. This sequence joins TRBV6-2 or TRBV6-3 and TRBJ2-3, with 7 bases matching TRBD2. The CDR3 runs to 15 residues. CDR1 and CDR2 from the germline V gene are MNHEY and SVGEGT.

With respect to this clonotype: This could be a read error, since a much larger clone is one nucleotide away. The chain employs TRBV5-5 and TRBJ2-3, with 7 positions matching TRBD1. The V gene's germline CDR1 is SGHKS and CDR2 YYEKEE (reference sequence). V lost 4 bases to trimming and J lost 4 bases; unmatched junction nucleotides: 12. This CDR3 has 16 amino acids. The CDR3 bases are TGTGCCAGCAGCAAGATGCCGGGACAGAGGGCAGATACGCAGTATTTT. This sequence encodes CASSKMPGQRADTQYF.

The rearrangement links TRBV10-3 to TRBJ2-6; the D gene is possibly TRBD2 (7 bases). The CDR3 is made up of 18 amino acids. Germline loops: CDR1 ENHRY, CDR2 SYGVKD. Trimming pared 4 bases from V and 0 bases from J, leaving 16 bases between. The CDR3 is CAISGSRGANSGANVLTF. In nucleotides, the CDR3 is TGTGCCATCAGTGGGTCCCGGGGGGCGAACTCTGGGGCCAACGTCCTGACTTTC.

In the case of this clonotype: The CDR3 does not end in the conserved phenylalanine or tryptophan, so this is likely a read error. CDR3 residues: CFKTGGEKLFS. The CDR3 DNA follows: TGTTTCAAGACAGGAGGGGAAAAACTGTTTTCT. The genes are TRBV6-5 and TRBJ1-4; a weak D match, TRBD1 (6 bases). The germline V gene has CDR1 MNHEY and CDR2 SVGAGI. This CDR3 contains 11 residues.

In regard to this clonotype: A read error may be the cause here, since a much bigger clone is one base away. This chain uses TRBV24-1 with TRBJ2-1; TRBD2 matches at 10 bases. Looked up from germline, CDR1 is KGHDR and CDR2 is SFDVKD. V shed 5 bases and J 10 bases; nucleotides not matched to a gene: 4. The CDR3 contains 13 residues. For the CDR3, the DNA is TGTGCCACCAGTGTCCGGACTAGCGGAGAGCAGTTCTTC. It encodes CATSVRTSGEQFF.

This CDR3 is CASRLAGGTSYNEQFF. CDR3 sequence (DNA): TGTGCCAGCAGACTAGCGGGAGGTACCTCCTACAATGAGCAGTTCTTC. This chain links TRBV11-2 with TRBJ2-1; TRBD2 agrees at 12 bases. CDR3 length: 16 amino acids. CDR1 and CDR2 from the germline V gene are SGHAT and FQNNGV. Trimming cost V 6 bases and J 0 bases; bases outside gene matches: 3.

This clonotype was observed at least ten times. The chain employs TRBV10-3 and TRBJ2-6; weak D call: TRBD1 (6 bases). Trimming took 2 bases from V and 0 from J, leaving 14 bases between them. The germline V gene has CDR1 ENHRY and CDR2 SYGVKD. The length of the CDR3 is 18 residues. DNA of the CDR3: TGTGCCATCAGTGAGAAGATACAGGGCATCTCTGGGGCCAACGTCCTGACTTTC. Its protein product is CAISEKIQGISGANVLTF.

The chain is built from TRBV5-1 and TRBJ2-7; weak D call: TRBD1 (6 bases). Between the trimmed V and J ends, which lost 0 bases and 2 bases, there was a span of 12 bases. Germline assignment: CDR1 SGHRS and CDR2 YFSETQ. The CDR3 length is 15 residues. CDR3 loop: CASSLVSGATYEQYF. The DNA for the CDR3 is TGCGCCAGCAGCTTGGTCTCAGGGGCTACCTACGAGCAGTACTTC.

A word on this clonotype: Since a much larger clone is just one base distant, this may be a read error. The CDR3 DNA follows: TGTGCCTGGAGTGTAAAGGGTTTACTTATGCAGTCCCAGCATTTT. This encodes CAWSVKGLLMQSQHF. The V call is TRBV30, the J call TRBJ1-5; no clear D. V lost 0 bases and J 11 bases, leaving 20 bases between the germline ends. CDR1 is GTSNPN, CDR2 SVGIG, per germline (reference sequence). The CDR3 is made up of 15 amino acids.

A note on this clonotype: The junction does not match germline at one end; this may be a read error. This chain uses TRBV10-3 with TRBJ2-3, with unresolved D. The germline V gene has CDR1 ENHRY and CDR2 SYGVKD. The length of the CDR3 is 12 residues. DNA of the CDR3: TGTGTCATCACTGCAGTAGCAAACACGCAGTATTTT. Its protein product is CVITAVANTQYF.

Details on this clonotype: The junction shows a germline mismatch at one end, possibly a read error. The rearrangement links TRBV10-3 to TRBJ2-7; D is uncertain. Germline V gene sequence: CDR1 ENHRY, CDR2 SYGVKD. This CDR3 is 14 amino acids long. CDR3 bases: TGTACCATCAGTGACAATCTTGGCCAATACGAGCAGTACTTC. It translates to CTISDNLGQYEQYF.

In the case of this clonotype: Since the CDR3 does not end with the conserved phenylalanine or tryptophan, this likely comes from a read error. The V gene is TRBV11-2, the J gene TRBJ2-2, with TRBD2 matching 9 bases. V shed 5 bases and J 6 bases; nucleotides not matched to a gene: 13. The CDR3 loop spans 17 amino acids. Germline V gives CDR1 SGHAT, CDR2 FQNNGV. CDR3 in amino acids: CASSLLWSGRRAGELFS. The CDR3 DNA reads TGTGCCAGCAGCCTCCTATGGAGCGGGAGGAGGGCCGGGGAGCTGTTTTCT.

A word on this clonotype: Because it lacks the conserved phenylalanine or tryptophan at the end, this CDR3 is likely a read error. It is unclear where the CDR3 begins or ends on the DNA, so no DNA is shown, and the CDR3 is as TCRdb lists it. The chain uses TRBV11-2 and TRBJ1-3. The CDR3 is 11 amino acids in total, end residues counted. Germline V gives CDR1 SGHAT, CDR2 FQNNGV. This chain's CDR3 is CASNIEPTVYS.

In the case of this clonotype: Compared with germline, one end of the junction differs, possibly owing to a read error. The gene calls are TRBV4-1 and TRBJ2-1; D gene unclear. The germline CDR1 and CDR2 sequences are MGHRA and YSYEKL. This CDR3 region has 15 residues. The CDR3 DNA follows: TGCGTCAGCAGCCCGCTCGGTAACAACAATGATGAGCAGTTCTTC. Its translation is CVSSPLGNNNDEQFF.

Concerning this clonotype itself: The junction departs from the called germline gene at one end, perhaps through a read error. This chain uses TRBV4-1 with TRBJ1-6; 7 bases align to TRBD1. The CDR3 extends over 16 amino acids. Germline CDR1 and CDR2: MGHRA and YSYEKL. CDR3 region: CTSSQEPGQYNSPLHF. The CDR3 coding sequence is TGCACCAGCAGCCAAGAGCCGGGACAGTATAATTCACCCCTCCACTTT.